The clone carrying this T cell receptor beta chain was recorded only once. The data are from a study of blood T cell repertoires in COVID-19. Turning to the study itself: The United States, Italy and Spain were the sources of the acute and convalescent COVID-19 samples.

Germline loops: CDR1 LNHDA, CDR2 SQIVND (reference sequence). There are 12 residues in the CDR3. V lost 10 bases and J 9 bases, leaving 18 bases between the germline ends. In the study's own analysis: Quantification of nucleated cells was approximated via reference gene primer amplification. Data came from immunoSEQ multiplex PCR; TCRdb stores just in-frame clones and leaves some out. V and J calls and clone size are as listed in that table; D and trimming were resolved from the DNA. In the table there are 140,000 to 150,000 clones, 70% to 90% of which are singletons. One Seattle source followed patients from active infection through their disease course.

This clonotype was obtained from a woman aged 60-75 years with COVID-19, enrolled during active disease. Sequences were obtained from peripheral blood. V usage is TRBV19 and J usage is TRBJ1-1; D gene uncertain. The CDR3 here is CATLWAERKAFF. DNA for the CDR3: TGTGCCACGCTTTGGGCAGAAAGAAAAGCTTTCTTT.